This T cell receptor (beta chain) was observed in a study of cytomegalovirus exposure and HLA in healthy donors (dated by TCRdb to the late 2010s). About the study as a whole: According to an earlier analysis of 550 to 750 of the donors, about 170 million T cells yielded 100 million or so unique TCR beta sequences and 276 Gb of sequence data. An early release covering some 640 HLA-typed donors comprised about 320 gigabases of sequencing data and around 80 million unique TCR sequences. Of the roughly 410 genotyped donors, approximately 80% were placed in the genetic ancestry cluster associated with self-reported Caucasian donors. The study was designed to test whether signatures of past pathogen exposure could be identified by cataloging public T cell receptors. The study used immunosequencing to profile the T cell repertoires of several hundred subjects and linked those repertoires to cytomegalovirus serostatus. In addition to the first cohort of 666 subjects, a separate validation cohort of approximately 130 different subjects was used. To predict cytomegalovirus infection status, the study brought together high-throughput TCR immunosequencing, statistical association of individual TCRs with disease status, and machine learning. A later analysis re-analyzed previously published TCR beta repertoires from approximately 700 donors and added high-resolution HLA genotyping to study TCR occurrence patterns. Rather than using new phenotypic data, the later analysis identified candidate immune exposures from TCR beta sequences and from how often those sequences occurred across donors. An earlier analysis of 587 of the donors used high-throughput TCR beta sequencing to judge whether each TCR beta V gene segment behaved as functional or pseudogenic. Donor age, sex, ethnicity and CMV serostatus were compiled alongside the repertoire data. Genome-wide SNP genotypes for about 55% of the roughly 670 donors were used in a later genetic analysis, which treated that subset as a discovery cohort. All discovery cohort repertoires had been generated using a single sequencing platform. Class I and class II HLA loci were covered by the typing at four-digit resolution. Typing coverage differed by locus: A, B, C, DRB1 and DQB1 were typed in about 629-630 donors, DQA1 in 522, DPA1 in 600 to 610, and DPB1 in 450 to 480. Four or five DR-DQ haplotypes were handled as single units for association and clustering, since linkage in the cohort was strong. Across some 400 genotyped donors of the cohort, an average of roughly 250,000 unique TCR beta nucleotide sequences per donor were sequenced, and 15% to 20% of those sequences were non-productive. The paper's findings and limits, for the study overall: Broadly in line with IMGT annotations, most TCR beta V segments showed up in productive rearrangements about 87% or about 30% of the time in an earlier analysis of a few hundred of the donors. Because counts were too low, roughly 16 rarely observed V segments, including chromosome 9 orphons, were left out of the earlier analysis of approximately 580 of the donors. A cluster of highly shared sequence variants was judged likely to be a technical artifact of the sequencing pipeline. A later genetic analysis associated a missense DCLRE1C variant with V-gene and J-gene trimming of TCR beta chains, and an independent cohort replicated the association. Because some donors lacked HLA typing at each locus, the association tests relied only on the typed subset. Several of the top co-occurrence clusters appeared to be linked to parvovirus B19, influenza, CMV and Epstein-Barr virus, according to a later analysis. Roughly uniform sequencing depth across donors was assumed in presence/absence analyses, although this assumption may not hold. A further reported finding was that TCR beta sequences accurately predicted the HLA-A and HLA-B alleles for most subjects in the first cohort. According to a later genetic analysis, donors in an Asian-associated ancestry cluster had fewer N-insertions in productive TCRs than the roughly 700-donor mean. Specific HLA alleles were associated with more than 15,000 TCR beta sequences at a false discovery rate of 0.05 in a later analysis. It was suggested by the authors that the approach could potentially be generalized to other disease states and immunological phenotypes. Strong co-occurrence of HLA alleles, especially DR and DQ, made assigning TCR associations to individual alleles difficult. In a later analysis, HLA-associated TCR beta chains were found to be more clonally expanded and to have lower generation probabilities than equally common non-associated chains. The classifier was reported to diagnose cytomegalovirus status with high specificity and sensitivity in both the original cohort and the validation cohort. While some public TCRs were present in many individuals, most TCR sequences turned up only very rarely across donors. A few of the identified cytomegalovirus-associated TCR beta chains were confirmed in vitro to be specific for cytomegalovirus antigens. Correlated functional status among segregating V segments might reflect linkage disequilibrium, but an unknown experimental factor could not be ruled out. For the cohort, immune exposure information was limited to CMV serostatus. The study gave a list of under 200 TCR beta chains associated with cytomegalovirus. In a later analysis, TCR association rates were found to vary across HLA loci, with the most associated TCRs seen for DRB1 alleles and the fewest for HLA-C alleles. The cohort was sequenced for TCR beta chains only, and without alpha or paired-chain data the features that could be detected were limited. Some IMGT-functional V segments, including TRBV6-2 and TRBV6-3, could not be told apart with the 87-base-pair reads, so those segments were excluded. Most CMV-associated TCR beta chains appeared to be HLA-restricted in a later analysis, and the HLA associations seemed to be driven largely by CMV exposure.

Library preparation used the immunoSEQ multiplex PCR assay. A mixture of 60 forward primers for TCR Vbeta segments and 13 reverse primers for TCR Jbeta segments was used in the multiplex PCR. The CDR3 region of rearranged TCR beta genes was amplified from genomic DNA by a multiplex PCR assay. The amplified TCR beta libraries were sequenced on the Illumina HiSeq System as 87-base-pair reads. The published analysis was carried out like this. A later analysis counted about 82 million unique TCR beta chains across the 666 repertoires, and roughly 9.9 million of these chains were shared by at least two donors. To remove PCR and sequencing errors, raw reads were error-corrected and collapsed into unique sequences using a nearest-neighbor algorithm that merged closely related sequences. V, D and J gene segments were assigned by aligning CDR3 sequences to IMGT reference sequences. For a sequence to be retained, a match of at least six nucleotides was required to both a V gene segment and a J gene segment. A rearrangement was called productive if the CDR3 had no stop codons and remained in frame with V and J, and every other rearrangement was called non-productive. Following IMGT convention, CDR3 was defined as the stretch from the second conserved V-encoded cysteine up to the conserved J-encoded phenylalanine. The earlier analysis of 500 to 750 of the donors excluded any sequence lacking an unambiguous match to a single V gene segment. In an earlier analysis of several hundred of the donors, a V segment was called functional when productive rearrangements were above 56.7%, and segregating when the standard deviation between donors exceeded 5%. A statistical classification framework was developed to diagnose cytomegalovirus status using the catalog of TCR beta chain sequences. A later analysis assigned V and J genes by comparing TCR nucleotide sequences with IMGT/GENE-DB human TR gene sequences. A later analysis assigned CDR3 sequences and most-parsimonious VDJ recombination scenarios with the TCRdist pipeline. In a later analysis, each TCR beta chain was defined by its CDR3 amino acid sequence together with its V-gene family, and reads without a unique V-gene family were excluded. To address suspected cross-contamination and a sequencing artifact, a later analysis removed 550 to 750 highly shared, low-generation-probability nucleotide sequences. For each public chain, a later analysis derived a clonal expansion index from normalized ranks of inferred template counts within each repertoire. A later analysis computed generation probabilities with a VDJ recombination model fitted to out-of-frame rearrangements, and checked the results against IGoR. In a later analysis, TCR-TCR, TCR-HLA and TCR-CMV co-occurrence was scored with hypergeometric tests, and a repertoire-size bias correction was applied to TCR pairs. To estimate false discovery rates, a later analysis permuted the HLA or CMV assignments 20 times. In a later analysis, co-occurring TCRs were grouped using DBSCAN, with TCRdist sequence similarity added in when clustering inside HLA-allele-positive subsets. For co-occurrence clustering, repertoires with fewer than 30,000 or more than 120,000 public chains were excluded, along with roughly 5 repertoires with anomalous nucleotide sharing. What TCRdb holds here is the immuneACCESS table cut down to in-frame rearrangements. Part of the clones is not present; checked against another copy, under half of the missing clones reflect an unresolved V gene, and the others are unexplained. V, J and clone size are those of that table, while D and trimming were read from the DNA. Present in this sample are about 110,000 clones, about 72% of which were seen just once. Of the sample, less than 2.5% is held by the ten largest clones.

In total, 600 or so healthy bone marrow donors made up the cohort. At the time of sampling, all cohort members were nominally healthy, though unrecorded immune exposures were likely present. The donor was CMV seronegative and was included in the group of a few hundred seronegative cohort members. A peripheral blood sample was provided by each donor, and peripheral blood mononuclear cells were used for TCR beta sequencing. Genomic DNA extraction from the blood cell samples was performed with the Qiagen DNeasy Blood Extraction Kit. Details on this clone: It lacks a known antigen. One base away there is no much larger clone; base qualities are not given.

From the cysteine through the phenylalanine, the CDR3 covers 16 amino acids. The DNA shown is the 48-base CDR3, in frame from base 1. CDR1 and CDR2 (SGHRS, YFSETQ) derive from the germline V gene. Trimming at the junction amounts to 0 bases on V and 0 bases on J, and the germline ends lie 12 bases apart. Sequencing used PBMCs. This receptor was obtained from a man between 18 and 35 years old in good health and CMV-seronegative. The sequence joins TRBV5-1 to TRBJ1-1; the D gene remains uncertain. The CDR3 loop reads CASSLDPGKMNTEAFF. The nucleotides are TGCGCCAGCAGCTTGGACCCGGGAAAAATGAACACTGAAGCTTTCTTT.